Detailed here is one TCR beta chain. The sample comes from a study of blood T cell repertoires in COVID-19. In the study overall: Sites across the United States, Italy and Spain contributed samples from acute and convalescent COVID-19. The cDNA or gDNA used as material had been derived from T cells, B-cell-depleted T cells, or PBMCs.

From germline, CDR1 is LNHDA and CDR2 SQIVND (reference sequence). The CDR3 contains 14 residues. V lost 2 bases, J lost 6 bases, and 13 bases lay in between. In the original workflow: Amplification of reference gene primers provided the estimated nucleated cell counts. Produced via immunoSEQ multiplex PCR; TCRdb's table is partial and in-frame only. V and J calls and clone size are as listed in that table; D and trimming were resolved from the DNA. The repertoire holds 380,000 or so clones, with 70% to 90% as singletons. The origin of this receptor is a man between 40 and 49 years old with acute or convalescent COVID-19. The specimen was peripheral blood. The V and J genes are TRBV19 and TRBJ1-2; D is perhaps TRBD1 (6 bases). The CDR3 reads CASSIKGVVDGYTF. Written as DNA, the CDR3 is TGTGCCAGTAGTATAAAGGGGGTAGTTGATGGCTACACCTTC. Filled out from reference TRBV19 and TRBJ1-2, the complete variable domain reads DGGITQSPKYLFRKEGQNVTLSCEQNLNHDAMYWYRQDPGQGLRLIYYSQIVNDFQKGDIAEGYSVSREKKESFPLTVTSAQKNPTAFYLCASSIKGVVDGYTFGSGTRLTVV.